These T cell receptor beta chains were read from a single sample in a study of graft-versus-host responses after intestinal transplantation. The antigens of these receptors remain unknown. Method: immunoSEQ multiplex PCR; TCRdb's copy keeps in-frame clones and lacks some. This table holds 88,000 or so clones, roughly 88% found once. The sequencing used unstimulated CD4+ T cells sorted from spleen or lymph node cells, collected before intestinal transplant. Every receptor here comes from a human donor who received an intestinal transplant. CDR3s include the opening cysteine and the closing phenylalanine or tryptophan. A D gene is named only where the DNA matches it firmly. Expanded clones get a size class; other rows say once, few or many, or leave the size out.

CDR3aa: CASSPNLRDRKDTQYF
CDR3nt: TGTGCCAGCAGCCCAAACCTCCGGGACAGGAAGGATACGCAGTATTTT
d_gene: TRBD1
abundance: .
j_gene: TRBJ2-3
v_gene: TRBV9

CDR3aa: CASRWSSGGGDTQYF
CDR3nt: TGTGCCAGCAGGTGGTCTAGCGGGGGCGGGGATACGCAGTATTTT
d_gene: TRBD2
abundance: .
j_gene: TRBJ2-3
v_gene: TRBV11-2

CDR3aa: CASSQETTIPTDTQYF
CDR3nt: TGTGCCAGCAGCCAAGAGACAACCATACCCACAGATACGCAGTATTTT
d_gene: .
abundance: .
j_gene: TRBJ2-3
v_gene: TRBV4-2

CDR3aa: CASRGAGQPQHF
CDR3nt: TGTGCCAGCAGAGGGGCTGGTCAGCCCCAGCATTTT
d_gene: .
abundance: once
j_gene: TRBJ1-5
v_gene: TRBV2

CDR3aa: CASSWGTQGTNTEAFF
CDR3nt: TGCGCCAGCAGCTGGGGGACACAGGGGACAAACACTGAAGCTTTCTTT
d_gene: TRBD1
abundance: .
j_gene: TRBJ1-1
v_gene: TRBV5-1

CDR3aa: CASSLTSGARGTEAFF
CDR3nt: TGTGCCAGCAGCTTAACCAGCGGGGCGCGGGGGACTGAAGCTTTCTTT
d_gene: .
abundance: .
j_gene: TRBJ1-1
v_gene: TRBV7-3

CDR3aa: CASSASYGYTF
CDR3nt: TGTGCCAGTAGTGCGAGCTATGGCTACACCTTC
d_gene: .
abundance: once
j_gene: TRBJ1-2
v_gene: TRBV19

CDR3aa: CASRGTSTYEQYF
CDR3nt: TGTGCCAGCCGCGGGACCAGTACCTACGAGCAGTACTTC
d_gene: .
abundance: .
j_gene: TRBJ2-7
v_gene: TRBV6-5

CDR3aa: CASSLAPSSGGTEAFF
CDR3nt: TGTGCCAGCAGCTTAGCGCCGTCCTCGGGGGGAACTGAAGCTTTCTTT
d_gene: .
abundance: .
j_gene: TRBJ1-1
v_gene: TRBV11-1

CDR3aa: CASSLAWGIRGGEQFF
CDR3nt: TGTGCCAGCAGCTTAGCTTGGGGCATAAGGGGGGGTGAGCAGTTCTTC
d_gene: .
abundance: .
j_gene: TRBJ2-1
v_gene: TRBV11-1

CDR3aa: CASSLGLAGVSDTQYF
CDR3nt: TGCGCCAGCAGCTTGGGTCTAGCGGGGGTTTCAGATACGCAGTATTTT
d_gene: TRBD2
abundance: .
j_gene: TRBJ2-3
v_gene: TRBV5-1

CDR3aa: CASSDRGNQPQHF
CDR3nt: TGTGCCAGCAGCGACAGGGGAAATCAGCCCCAGCATTTT
d_gene: TRBD1
abundance: .
j_gene: TRBJ1-5
v_gene: TRBV19

CDR3aa: CAISEIAKNEQFF
CDR3nt: TGTGCCATCAGTGAGATAGCCAAAAACGAGCAGTTCTTC
d_gene: .
abundance: .
j_gene: TRBJ2-1
v_gene: TRBV10-3

CDR3aa: CASSGGRFTDTQYF
CDR3nt: TGTGCCAGCAGCGGGGGCCGGTTCACAGATACGCAGTATTTT
d_gene: .
abundance: once
j_gene: TRBJ2-3
v_gene: TRBV9

CDR3aa: CASSAGLTFYYNEQFF
CDR3nt: TGTGCCAGCAGCGCGGGACTAACCTTCTACTACAATGAGCAGTTCTTC
d_gene: TRBD2
abundance: .
j_gene: TRBJ2-1
v_gene: TRBV5-8

CDR3aa: CASRLTTDTQYF
CDR3nt: TGTGCCAGCCGTCTCACTACAGATACGCAGTATTTT
d_gene: .
abundance: .
j_gene: TRBJ2-3
v_gene: TRBV6-6

CDR3aa: CASTLGLRPEQYF
CDR3nt: TGTGCCAGCACCTTGGGACTCCGGCCCGAGCAGTACTTC
d_gene: .
abundance: .
j_gene: TRBJ2-7
v_gene: TRBV5-6

CDR3aa: CASSLTRVVTEAFF
CDR3nt: TGTGCCAGCAGCTTAACTCGGGTTGTCACTGAAGCTTTCTTT
d_gene: .
abundance: .
j_gene: TRBJ1-1
v_gene: TRBV7-2

CDR3aa: CASRSGTGLRNTEAFF
CDR3nt: TGTGCCAGCAGATCCGGGACAGGGTTGAGGAACACTGAAGCTTTCTTT
d_gene: TRBD1
abundance: .
j_gene: TRBJ1-1
v_gene: TRBV5-6

CDR3aa: CASSESQGSNYEQYF
CDR3nt: TGTGCCAGCAGTGAATCCCAGGGGTCCAACTACGAGCAGTACTTC
d_gene: .
abundance: .
j_gene: TRBJ2-7
v_gene: TRBV6-1

CDR3aa: CASSFPTHRVLFTGELFF
CDR3nt: TGTGCCAGCAGCTTCCCCACCCACCGGGTTCTTTTCACCGGGGAGCTGTTTTTT
d_gene: .
abundance: .
j_gene: TRBJ2-2
v_gene: TRBV7-2

CDR3aa: CASSYVGGTYEQYF
CDR3nt: TGTGCCAGCAGTTACGTCGGCGGAACCTACGAGCAGTACTTC
d_gene: .
abundance: few
j_gene: TRBJ2-7
v_gene: TRBV6-6

CDR3aa: CASSRLSGATIYF
CDR3nt: TGTGCCAGCAGCCGACTTTCAGGGGCAACCATATATTTT
d_gene: .
abundance: once
j_gene: TRBJ1-3
v_gene: TRBV13

CDR3aa: CASAGGRNTGELFF
CDR3nt: TGTGCCAGCGCGGGGGGACGGAACACCGGGGAGCTGTTTTTT
d_gene: TRBD2
abundance: .
j_gene: TRBJ2-2
v_gene: TRBV2

CDR3aa: CASSPSPGTEAFF
CDR3nt: TGCGCCAGCAGCCCCTCACCGGGCACTGAAGCTTTCTTT
d_gene: .
abundance: .
j_gene: TRBJ1-1
v_gene: TRBV5-1

CDR3aa: CASSPRDTQYF
CDR3nt: TGTGCCAGCTCCCCTCGGGATACGCAGTATTTT
d_gene: .
abundance: .
j_gene: TRBJ2-3
v_gene: TRBV25-1

CDR3aa: CASREGRRATDTQYF
CDR3nt: TGTGCCAGTAGAGAGGGGAGGAGGGCCACAGATACGCAGTATTTT
d_gene: .
abundance: .
j_gene: TRBJ2-3
v_gene: TRBV19

CDR3aa: CASTRQVSSYEQYF
CDR3nt: TGTGCCAGCACCCGACAGGTGAGCTCCTACGAGCAGTACTTC
d_gene: .
abundance: .
j_gene: TRBJ2-7
v_gene: TRBV5-6

CDR3aa: CASWDRGYSNQPQHF
CDR3nt: TGTGCCAGTTGGGACAGGGGGTATAGCAATCAGCCCCAGCATTTT
d_gene: TRBD1
abundance: .
j_gene: TRBJ1-5
v_gene: TRBV19

CDR3aa: CASSSTGATNEKLFF
CDR3nt: TGTGCCAGCAGCTCCACCGGGGCAACTAATGAAAAACTGTTTTTT
d_gene: .
abundance: .
j_gene: TRBJ1-4
v_gene: TRBV9

CDR3aa: CATSRETGNLGGYTF
CDR3nt: TGTGCCACCAGCAGAGAGACAGGGAATTTAGGGGGCTACACCTTC
d_gene: TRBD1
abundance: .
j_gene: TRBJ1-2
v_gene: TRBV15

CDR3aa: CASSLWTDWRDTQYF
CDR3nt: TGTGCCAGCAGCTTATGGACAGATTGGAGGGATACGCAGTATTTT
d_gene: .
abundance: .
j_gene: TRBJ2-3
v_gene: TRBV11-2

CDR3aa: CASSLDRWQGMYYGYTF
CDR3nt: TGTGCCAGCAGCTTAGATAGGTGGCAGGGGATGTACTATGGCTACACCTTC
d_gene: .
abundance: .
j_gene: TRBJ1-2
v_gene: TRBV11-2

CDR3aa: CAISESTVTLHF
CDR3nt: TGTGCCATCAGTGAGTCGACTGTAACCCTCCACTTT
d_gene: .
abundance: .
j_gene: TRBJ1-6
v_gene: TRBV10-3

CDR3aa: CASSPRGAGETQYF
CDR3nt: TGTGCCAGCAGCCCGCGGGGTGCAGGTGAGACCCAGTACTTC
d_gene: .
abundance: .
j_gene: TRBJ2-5
v_gene: TRBV9

CDR3aa: CASGLVRRSSTDTQYF
CDR3nt: TGTGCTAGTGGTTTGGTTCGCAGATCTAGCACAGATACGCAGTATTTT
d_gene: .
abundance: .
j_gene: TRBJ2-3
v_gene: TRBV12-5

CDR3aa: CASSPQEQGETQYF
CDR3nt: TGTGCCAGCTCACCCCAGGAACAGGGAGAGACCCAGTACTTC
d_gene: .
abundance: .
j_gene: TRBJ2-5
v_gene: TRBV18

CDR3aa: CASSVGRGGNTDTQYF
CDR3nt: TGTGCCAGCAGTGTCGGGCGGGGGGGAAACACAGATACGCAGTATTTT
d_gene: TRBD2
abundance: .
j_gene: TRBJ2-3
v_gene: TRBV6-1

CDR3aa: CASSYSREYGYTF
CDR3nt: TGTGCCAGCAGTTACTCGAGGGAGTATGGCTACACCTTC
d_gene: .
abundance: .
j_gene: TRBJ1-2
v_gene: TRBV6-5

CDR3aa: CASSPSTGFNSPLHF
CDR3nt: TGTGCCAGCTCCCCCTCGACAGGGTTTAATTCACCCCTCCACTTT
d_gene: TRBD1
abundance: .
j_gene: TRBJ1-6
v_gene: TRBV18